Following are 13 T cell receptor beta chains from one sample sequenced in a study of T cells in Graves' hyperthyroidism and ophthalmopathy (dated by TCRdb to about 2019). Library generation was performed with multiplex PCR. Sequencer: Illumina HiSeq 2000. The TCR beta CDR3 regions were amplified from the RNA transcripts. The first round of RT-PCR for the TCR CDR3 was performed with the HTBI primer set and the Qiagen OneStep RT-PCR kit. The public reads were reprocessed in TCRdb via fastp at Q25 and MiXCR, keeping in-frame beta chains. A single entry per CDR3 protein holds the most common genes and DNA from its merged rows. For this sample there are roughly 350,000 distinct CDR3 sequences; roughly 15% appear just once. Of the sample, 34% is held by the ten largest clones. Material: blood. These receptors came from a middle-aged woman with Graves' ophthalmopathy.

This clonotype was seen more than once but under ten times. The CDR3 sequence: CASSVDRDEQFF. As DNA, the CDR3 is TGTGCCAGCAGTGTCGACAGGGATGAGCAGTTCTTC. This sequence joins TRBV12-3 or TRBV12-4 and TRBJ2-1; 7 bases map to TRBD1. The CDR3 contains 12 residues. The V segment lost 5 bases and the J segment 8 bases; nucleotides outside the gene matches: 3.

This clonotype was seen at least ten times. The chain couples TRBV2 to TRBJ2-5, with a possible D match to TRBD2 (6 bases). The germline V and J ends were trimmed by 7 bases and 2 bases, with 14 bases remaining between them. This CDR3 is 14 amino acids long. Germline V lookup: CDR1 SNHLY, CDR2 FYNNEI. The CDR3 protein is CASTPGTPQETQYF. In nucleotides, the CDR3 is TGTGCCAGCACCCCCGGGACTCCACAAGAGACCCAGTACTTC. Drawing the rest from reference TRBV2 and TRBJ2-5, the complete variable domain is EPEVTQTPSHQVTQMGQEVILRCVPISNHLYFYWYRQILGQKVEFLVSFYNNEISEKSEIFDDQFSVERPDGSNFTLKIRSTKLEDSAMYFCASTPGTPQETQYFGPGTRLLVL.

This clonotype was found a few times. The chain employs TRBV28 and TRBJ2-2, with TRBD2 matching over 11 bases. The CDR3 runs 19 residues. CDR1 MDHEN and CDR2 SYDVKM come from the germline V gene. V lost 4 bases to trimming and J lost 5 bases; unmatched junction nucleotides: 15. The CDR3 DNA reads TGTGCCAGCAGTTACTTAGGGACCGGGACTAGCGGCAGAACCGGGGAGCTGTTTTTT. It codes for CASSYLGTGTSGRTGELFF.

This clonotype occurred many times. The genes are TRBV6-5 and TRBJ2-5, with 8 positions matching TRBD2. Trimming took 0 bases from V and 4 from J; bases not matched to a gene: 10. The CDR3 is 17 residues long. From germline, CDR1 is MNHEY and CDR2 SVGAGI. CDR3 nucleotides: TGTGCCAGCAGTTACTCAGCCAGCGGGAGTTTTGGAGAGACCCAGTACTTC. Its protein is CASSYSASGSFGETQYF.

Comments on this clonotype: The junction departs from germline at one end; a sequencing error may be responsible. This rearrangement joins TRBV6-1 to TRBJ2-1, with D unresolved. CDR3 length equals 14 residues. From germline, CDR1 is MNHNS and CDR2 SASEGT. As DNA, the CDR3 is TGTGCCAGCTCACCGCGCGCGAGGAGTAATGAGCAGTTCTTT. This sequence encodes CASSPRARSNEQFF.

The chain uses TRBV10-3 and TRBJ1-3; no reliable D call. Trimming removed 7 bases at V and 1 base at J, with 5 bases between. In germline, CDR1 is ENHRY, CDR2 SYGVKD. The CDR3 covers 12 residues. The CDR3 protein is CAIKPSGNTIYF. CDR3 DNA sequence: TGTGCCATCAAGCCATCTGGAAACACCATATATTTT.

Comment on this clonotype: With a much larger clone just one base away, this may be a read error. CDR3: CASSVSGGDTEAFF. As DNA, the CDR3 is TGTGCCAGCAGCGTATCGGGGGGGGACACTGAAGCTTTCTTT. The V gene is TRBV25-1, the J gene TRBJ1-1, with D tentatively TRBD1 (5 bases). The CDR3 sequence is 14 residues long. Trimming cost V 6 bases and J 3 bases, with 14 bases left between them. CDR1 and CDR2 (germline): MGHDK, SYGVNS.

The rearrangement joins TRBV11-3 to TRBJ2-1; D may be TRBD1 or TRBD2 (6 bases each). This CDR3 is 17 amino acids long. The germline gives CDR1 SGHNT, CDR2 YENEEA. V was trimmed by 0 bases and J by 6 bases, leaving 18 bases between them. CDR3 loop: CASSLDVGGQGRNEQFF. In nucleotides, the CDR3 is TGTGCCAGCAGCTTAGATGTAGGGGGGCAGGGTCGCAATGAGCAGTTCTTC.

There are a few counts of this clonotype. The chain links TRBV18 to TRBJ2-3, with TRBD2 matching 9 bases. The trim removed 4 bases at V and 3 bases at J, leaving 11 bases unmatched. The CDR3 runs 17 residues. Germline V gene data show CDR1 as KGHSH and CDR2 as LQKENI. CDR3 nucleotide sequence: TGTGCCAGCTCACTCAACTTAGCGGGAGTCGGGACAGATACGCAGTATTTT. It codes for CASSLNLAGVGTDTQYF.

This clonotype was picked up a small number of times. As DNA, the CDR3 is TGTGCCAGCAGCTATTGGCGGAGGGGGGGCACAGATACGCAGTATTTT. This encodes CASSYWRRGGTDTQYF. The rearrangement uses TRBV5-6 and TRBJ2-3; either TRBD1 or TRBD2 may fit D (6 bases each). CDR1 and CDR2 from the germline V gene are SGHDT and YYEEEE. V was clipped by 3 bases and J by 1 base, with 15 bases between them. The CDR3 spans 16 residues.

This clonotype was found many times. The CDR3 nucleotides read TGTGCCAGCAGCCCGCAGACCATTACAGGGTCCGAGCAGTACTTC. This encodes CASSPQTITGSEQYF. The V gene is TRBV7-8, the J gene TRBJ2-7, with a weak D call TRBD1 (6 bases). Between the trimmed V and J ends, which lost 5 bases and 6 bases, there was a span of 20 bases. CDR1 and CDR2 (germline): SGHVS, FQNEAQ. CDR3 size: 15 residues.

This clonotype was counted a few times. The chain uses TRBV7-8 and TRBJ2-3, with TRBD2 as a possible D gene (6 bases). The CDR3 runs to 18 residues. Germline V lookup: CDR1 SGHVS, CDR2 FQNEAQ. V was pared by 1 base and J by 2 bases, with 19 bases between. The CDR3 sequence: CASSLDQITGEFTDTQYF. The CDR3 DNA follows: TGTGCCAGCAGCTTAGATCAAATCACGGGAGAGTTCACAGATACGCAGTATTTT.

Many counts were recorded for this clonotype. This chain joins TRBV25-1 and TRBJ2-1, with a possible D match to TRBD2 (7 bases). The germline gives CDR1 MGHDK, CDR2 SYGVNS. The CDR3 has 16 amino acids. Trimming stripped 5 bases from V and 0 bases from J, with 14 bases between. The DNA of the CDR3 is TGTGCCAGCAGTATGGGGGGGCGGTTCTCCTACAATGAGCAGTTCTTC. It encodes CASSMGGRFSYNEQFF.